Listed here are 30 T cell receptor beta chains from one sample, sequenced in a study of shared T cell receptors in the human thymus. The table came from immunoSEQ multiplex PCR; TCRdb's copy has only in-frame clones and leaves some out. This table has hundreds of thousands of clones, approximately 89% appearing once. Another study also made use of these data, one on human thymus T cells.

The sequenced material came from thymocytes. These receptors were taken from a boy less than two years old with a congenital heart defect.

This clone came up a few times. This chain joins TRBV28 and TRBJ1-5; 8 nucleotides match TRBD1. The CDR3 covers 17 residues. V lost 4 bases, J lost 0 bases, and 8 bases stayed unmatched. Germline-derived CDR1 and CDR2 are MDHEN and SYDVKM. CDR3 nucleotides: TGTGCCAGCAGTTCGGGCAGGGGGCCAGATAGCAATCAGCCCCAGCATTTT. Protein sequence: CASSSGRGPDSNQPQHF.

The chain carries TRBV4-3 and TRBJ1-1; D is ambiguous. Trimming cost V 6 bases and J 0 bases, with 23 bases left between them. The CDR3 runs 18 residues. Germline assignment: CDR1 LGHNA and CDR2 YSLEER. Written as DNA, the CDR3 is TGCGCCAGCAGTCCACGTTTTCCGACATTCAACATGAACACTGAAGCTTTCTTT. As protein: CASSPRFPTFNMNTEAFF.

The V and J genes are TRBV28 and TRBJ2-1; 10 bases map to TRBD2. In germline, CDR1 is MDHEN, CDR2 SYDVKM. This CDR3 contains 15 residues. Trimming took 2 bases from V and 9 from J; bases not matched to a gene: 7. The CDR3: CASSLNSGRAGEQFF. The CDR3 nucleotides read TGTGCCAGCAGTTTAAACAGCGGGAGGGCCGGTGAGCAGTTCTTC.

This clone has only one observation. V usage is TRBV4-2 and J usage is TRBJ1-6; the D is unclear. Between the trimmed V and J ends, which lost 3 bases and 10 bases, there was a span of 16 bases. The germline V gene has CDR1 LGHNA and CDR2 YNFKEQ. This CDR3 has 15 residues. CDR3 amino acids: CASSHGRNSGSPLHF. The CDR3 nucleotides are TGTGCCAGCAGCCACGGGCGGAACTCGGGATCACCCCTCCACTTT.

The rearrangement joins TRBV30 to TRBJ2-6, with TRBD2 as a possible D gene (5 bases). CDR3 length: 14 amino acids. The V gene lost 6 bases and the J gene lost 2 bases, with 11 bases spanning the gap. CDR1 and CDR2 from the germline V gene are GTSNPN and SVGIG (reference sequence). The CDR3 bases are TGTGCCTGCCGCAGGAGGCCTGGGGCCAACGTCCTGACTTTC. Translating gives CACRRRPGANVLTF.

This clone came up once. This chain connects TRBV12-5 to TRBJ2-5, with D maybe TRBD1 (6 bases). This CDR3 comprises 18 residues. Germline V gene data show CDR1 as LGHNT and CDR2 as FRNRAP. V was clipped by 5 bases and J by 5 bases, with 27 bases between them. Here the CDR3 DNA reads TGTGCTAGTGGTCGACGTGGGGGCGGCATCGGGGCGCGGGAGACCCAGTACTTC. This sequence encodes CASGRRGGGIGARETQYF.

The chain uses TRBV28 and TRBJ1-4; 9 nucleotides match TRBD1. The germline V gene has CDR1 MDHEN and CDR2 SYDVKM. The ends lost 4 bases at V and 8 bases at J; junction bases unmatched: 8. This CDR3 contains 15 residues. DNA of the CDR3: TGTGCCAGCAGTTCGGGGACAGGGTTGGGGGAAAAACTGTTTTTT. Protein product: CASSSGTGLGEKLFF.

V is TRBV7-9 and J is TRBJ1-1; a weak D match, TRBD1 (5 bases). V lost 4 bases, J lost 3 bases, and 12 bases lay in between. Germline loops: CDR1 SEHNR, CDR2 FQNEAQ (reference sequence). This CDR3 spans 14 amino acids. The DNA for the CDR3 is TGTGCCAGCAGCTCCGGACATCGGGACACTGAAGCTTTCTTT. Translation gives CASSSGHRDTEAFF.

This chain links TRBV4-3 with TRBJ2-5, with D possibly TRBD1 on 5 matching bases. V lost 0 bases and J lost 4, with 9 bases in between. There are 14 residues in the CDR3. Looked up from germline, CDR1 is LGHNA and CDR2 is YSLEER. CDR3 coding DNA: TGCGCCAGCAGCCAAGAATCCAGGGTAGAGACCCAGTACTTC. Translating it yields CASSQESRVETQYF.

This chain's CDR3 is CASSLRPPSGGYYEQYF. The DNA of the CDR3 is TGCGCCAGCAGCTTGAGACCCCCTAGCGGGGGGTACTACGAGCAGTACTTC. The chain recombines TRBV5-1 with TRBJ2-7, with TRBD2 matching over 11 bases. The CDR3 is 17 amino acids. The germline V gene has CDR1 SGHRS and CDR2 YFSETQ. V was pared by 1 base and J by 3 bases, with 9 bases of the junction left unmatched. Full variable domain (missing parts from reference TRBV5-1 and TRBJ2-7): KAGVTQTPRYLIKTRGQQVTLSCSPISGHRSVSWYQQTPGQGLQFLFEYFSETQRNKGNFPGRFSGRQFSNSRSEMNVSTLELGDSALYLCASSLRPPSGGYYEQYFGPGTRLTVT.

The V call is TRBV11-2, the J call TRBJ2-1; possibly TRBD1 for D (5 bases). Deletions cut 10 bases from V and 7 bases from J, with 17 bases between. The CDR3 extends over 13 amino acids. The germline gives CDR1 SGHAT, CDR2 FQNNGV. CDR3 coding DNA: TGTGCCACCCAAACAGGTACCTTAAATGAGCAGTTCTTC. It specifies CATQTGTLNEQFF.

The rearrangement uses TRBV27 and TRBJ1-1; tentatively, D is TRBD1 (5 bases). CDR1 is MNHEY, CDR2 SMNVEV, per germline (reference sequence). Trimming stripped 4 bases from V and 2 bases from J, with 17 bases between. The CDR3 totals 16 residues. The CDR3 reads CASSSSYRKSNTEAFF. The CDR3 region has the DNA TGTGCCAGCAGTTCATCTTACAGGAAGAGCAACACTGAAGCTTTCTTT.

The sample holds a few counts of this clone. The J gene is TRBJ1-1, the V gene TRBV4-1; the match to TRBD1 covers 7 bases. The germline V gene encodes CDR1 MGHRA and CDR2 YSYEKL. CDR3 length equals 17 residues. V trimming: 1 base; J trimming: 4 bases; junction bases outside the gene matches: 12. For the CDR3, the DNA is TGCGCCAGCAGCCAAGGTGGGCAGGGGGTTTTCGGCACTGAAGCTTTCTTT. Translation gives CASSQGGQGVFGTEAFF.

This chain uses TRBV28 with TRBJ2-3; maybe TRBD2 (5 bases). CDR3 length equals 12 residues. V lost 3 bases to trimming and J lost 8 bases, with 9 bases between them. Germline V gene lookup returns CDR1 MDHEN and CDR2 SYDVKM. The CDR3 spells CASSFAGGTQYF. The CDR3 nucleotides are TGTGCCAGCAGTTTTGCTGGAGGTACGCAGTATTTT.

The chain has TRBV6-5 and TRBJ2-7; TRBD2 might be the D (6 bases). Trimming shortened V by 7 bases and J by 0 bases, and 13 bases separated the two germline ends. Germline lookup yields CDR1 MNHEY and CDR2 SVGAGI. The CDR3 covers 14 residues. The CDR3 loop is CASMRDFSSYEQYF. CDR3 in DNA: TGTGCCAGCATGCGGGACTTCAGCTCCTACGAGCAGTACTTC.

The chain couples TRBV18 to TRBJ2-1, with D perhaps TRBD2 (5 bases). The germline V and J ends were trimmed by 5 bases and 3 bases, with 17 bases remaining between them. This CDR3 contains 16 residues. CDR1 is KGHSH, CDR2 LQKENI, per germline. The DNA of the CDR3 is TGTGCCAGCTCATCCTTTAGCGTGGGCCACTACAATGAGCAGTTCTTC. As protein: CASSSFSVGHYNEQFF.

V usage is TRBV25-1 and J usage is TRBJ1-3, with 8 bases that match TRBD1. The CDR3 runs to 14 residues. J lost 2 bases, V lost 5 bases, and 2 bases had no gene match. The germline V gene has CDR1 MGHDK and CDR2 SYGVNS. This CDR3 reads CASSKDRAGNTIYF. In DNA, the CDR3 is TGTGCCAGCAGTAAGGACAGGGCTGGAAACACCATATATTTT.

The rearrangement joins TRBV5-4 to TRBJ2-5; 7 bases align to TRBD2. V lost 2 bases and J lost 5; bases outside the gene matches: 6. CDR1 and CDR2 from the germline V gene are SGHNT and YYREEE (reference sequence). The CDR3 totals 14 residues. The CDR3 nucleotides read TGTGCCAGCAGCTTCAGACTAGCCCTTGAGACCCAGTACTTC. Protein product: CASSFRLALETQYF.

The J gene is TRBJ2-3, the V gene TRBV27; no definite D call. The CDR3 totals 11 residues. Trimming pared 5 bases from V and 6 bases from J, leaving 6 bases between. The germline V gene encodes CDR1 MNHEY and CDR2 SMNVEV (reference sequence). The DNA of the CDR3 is TGTGCCAGCAGTCTGGCCGATACGCAGTATTTT. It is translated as CASSLADTQYF.

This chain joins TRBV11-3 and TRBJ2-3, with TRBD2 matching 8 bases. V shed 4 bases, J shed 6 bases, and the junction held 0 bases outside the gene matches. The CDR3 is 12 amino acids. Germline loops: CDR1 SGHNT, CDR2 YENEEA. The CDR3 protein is CASSSGGDTQYF. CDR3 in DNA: TGTGCCAGCAGCTCGGGGGGGGATACGCAGTATTTT.

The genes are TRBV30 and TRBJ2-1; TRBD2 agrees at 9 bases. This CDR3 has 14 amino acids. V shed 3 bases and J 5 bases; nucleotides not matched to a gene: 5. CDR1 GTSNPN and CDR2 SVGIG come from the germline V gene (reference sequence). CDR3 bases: TGTGCCTGGAGATTAGCGGGGGAAGACAATGAGCAGTTCTTC. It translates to CAWRLAGEDNEQFF.

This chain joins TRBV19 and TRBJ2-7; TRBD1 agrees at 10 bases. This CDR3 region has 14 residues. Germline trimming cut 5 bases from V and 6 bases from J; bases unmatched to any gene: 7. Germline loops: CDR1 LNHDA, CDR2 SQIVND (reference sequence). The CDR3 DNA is TGTGCCAGTAGTCCCGGCGGACAGGGGGGCGAGCAGTACTTC. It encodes CASSPGGQGGEQYF. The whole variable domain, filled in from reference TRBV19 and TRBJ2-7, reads DGGITQSPKYLFRKEGQNVTLSCEQNLNHDAMYWYRQDPGQGLRLIYYSQIVNDFQKGDIAEGYSVSREKKESFPLTVTSAQKNPTAFYLCASSPGGQGGEQYFGPGTRLTVT.

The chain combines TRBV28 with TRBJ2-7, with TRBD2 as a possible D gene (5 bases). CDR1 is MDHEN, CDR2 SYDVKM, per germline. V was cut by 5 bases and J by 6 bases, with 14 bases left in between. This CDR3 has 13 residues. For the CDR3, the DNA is TGTGCCAGCAGTGCCGGGAATTCGGGCGAGCAGTACTTC. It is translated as CASSAGNSGEQYF. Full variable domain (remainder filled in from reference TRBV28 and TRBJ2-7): DVKVTQSSRYLVKRTGEKVFLECVQDMDHENMFWYRQDPGLGLRLIYFSYDVKMKEKGDIPEGYSVSREKKERFSLILESASTNQTSMYLCASSAGNSGEQYFGPGTRLTVT.

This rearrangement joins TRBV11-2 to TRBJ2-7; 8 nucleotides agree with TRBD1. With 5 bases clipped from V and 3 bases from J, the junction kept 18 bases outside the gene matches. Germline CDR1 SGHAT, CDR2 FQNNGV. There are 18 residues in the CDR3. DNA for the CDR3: TGTGCCAGCAGCACACGACAGGGGTCCTCATCATCTGGCTACGAGCAGTACTTC. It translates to CASSTRQGSSSSGYEQYF. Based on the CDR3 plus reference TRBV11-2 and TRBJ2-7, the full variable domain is EAGVAQSPRYKIIEKRQSVAFWCNPISGHATLYWYQQILGQGPKLLIQFQNNGVVDDSQLPKDRFSAERLKGVDSTLKIQPAKLEDSAVYLCASSTRQGSSSSGYEQYFGPGTRLTVT.

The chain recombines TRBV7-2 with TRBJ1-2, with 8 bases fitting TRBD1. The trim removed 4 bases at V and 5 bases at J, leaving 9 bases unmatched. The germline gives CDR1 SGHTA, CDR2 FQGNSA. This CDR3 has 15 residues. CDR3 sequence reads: CASSWARGRGYGYTF. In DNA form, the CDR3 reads TGTGCCAGCAGCTGGGCCAGGGGGCGCGGATATGGCTACACCTTC.

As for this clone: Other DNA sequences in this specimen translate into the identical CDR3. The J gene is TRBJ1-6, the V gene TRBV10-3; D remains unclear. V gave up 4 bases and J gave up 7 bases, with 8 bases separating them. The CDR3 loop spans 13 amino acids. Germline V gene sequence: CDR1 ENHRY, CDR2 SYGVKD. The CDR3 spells CAISGMENSPLHF. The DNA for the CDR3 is TGTGCCATCAGTGGTATGGAGAATTCACCCCTCCACTTT.

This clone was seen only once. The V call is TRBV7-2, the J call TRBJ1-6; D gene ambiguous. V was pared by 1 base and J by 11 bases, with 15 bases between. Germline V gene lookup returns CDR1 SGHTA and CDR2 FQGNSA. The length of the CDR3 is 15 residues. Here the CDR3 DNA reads TGTGCCAGCAGCTTAGGCGTCCCACCGCTACCACCCCTCCACTTT. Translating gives CASSLGVPPLPPLHF.

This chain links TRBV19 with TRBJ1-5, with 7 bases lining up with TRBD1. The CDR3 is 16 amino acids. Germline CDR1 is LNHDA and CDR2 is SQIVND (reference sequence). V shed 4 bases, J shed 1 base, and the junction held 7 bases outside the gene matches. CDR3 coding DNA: TGTGCCAGTAGTAGTAGGGACAGTTTGAGCAATCAGCCCCAGCATTTT. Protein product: CASSSRDSLSNQPQHF.

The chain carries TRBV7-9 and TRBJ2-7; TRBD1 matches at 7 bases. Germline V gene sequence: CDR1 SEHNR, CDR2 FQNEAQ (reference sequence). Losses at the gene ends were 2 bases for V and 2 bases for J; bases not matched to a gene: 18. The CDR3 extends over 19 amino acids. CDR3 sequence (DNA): TGTGCCAGCAGCTTACGACCACCCCCACAGGGGTCCCTCGCCTACGAGCAGTACTTC. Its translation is CASSLRPPPQGSLAYEQYF.

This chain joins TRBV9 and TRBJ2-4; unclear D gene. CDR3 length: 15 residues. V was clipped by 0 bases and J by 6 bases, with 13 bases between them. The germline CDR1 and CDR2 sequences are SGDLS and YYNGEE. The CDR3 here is CASSVVGRNTNIQYF. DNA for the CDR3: TGTGCCAGCAGCGTAGTAGGCAGGAACACAAACATTCAGTACTTC.